The 30 T cell receptor beta chains given below trace back to one sample, sequenced in a study of T cells after yellow fever vaccination. MiXCR, run by TCRdb on the 5' RACE reads, gives a single entry per CDR3 protein. The sample shows about 300,000 distinct CDR3 sequences, approximately 10% of them seen only once. The input for sequencing was CD4+ T cells sorted from PBMCs, taken 5 days after the yellow fever booster vaccination. These receptors were collected from a man between 18 and 29 years old who received the YFV17D yellow fever vaccine.

A few counts support this clonotype. V is TRBV12-3 or TRBV12-4 and J is TRBJ2-2; 8 bases are shared with TRBD1. The CDR3 contains 16 residues. Unmatched junction bases numbered 5, after V lost 5 bases and J lost 0 bases. CDR3 in DNA: TGTGCCAGCAGTCCGAGACAGGGGTCGAACACCGGGGAGCTGTTTTTT. Protein sequence: CASSPRQGSNTGELFF.

This clonotype was seen only a few times. The chain uses TRBV29-1 and TRBJ1-2; D is unresolved. The CDR3 runs to 12 residues. V lost 3 bases, J lost 7 bases, and 12 bases lay in between. CDR1 is SQVTM, CDR2 ANQGSEA, per germline. The CDR3 nucleotides read TGCAGCGTTGATCTCCAGAATCTTGGCTACACCTTC. The encoded protein is CSVDLQNLGYTF.

The rearrangement uses TRBV5-1 and TRBJ2-2; D is perhaps TRBD2 (7 bases). The V gene's germline CDR1 is SGHRS and CDR2 YFSETQ. CDR3 length equals 14 residues. Trimming pared 6 bases from V and 6 bases from J, leaving 15 bases between. The CDR3 sequence: CASNGGQYAGELFF. The CDR3 DNA sequence: TGCGCCAGCAACGGGGGGCAGTATGCCGGGGAGCTGTTTTTT. Full variable domain (missing parts from reference TRBV5-1 and TRBJ2-2): KAGVTQTPRYLIKTRGQQVTLSCSPISGHRSVSWYQQTPGQGLQFLFEYFSETQRNKGNFPGRFSGRQFSNSRSEMNVSTLELGDSALYLCASNGGQYAGELFFGEGSRLTVL.

The V gene is TRBV28, the J gene TRBJ1-4; D gene uncertain. This CDR3 has 12 amino acids. V lost 6 bases and J 6 bases, leaving 8 bases between the germline ends. From germline, CDR1 is MDHEN and CDR2 SYDVKM. Here the CDR3 reads CASRDQYEKLFF. In DNA form, the CDR3 reads TGTGCCAGCAGGGACCAGTATGAAAAACTGTTTTTT.

This clonotype has just a few counts. The gene calls are TRBV5-1 and TRBJ2-7, with D tentatively TRBD1 or TRBD2 (5 bases each). V lost 4 bases to trimming and J lost 0 bases, with 11 bases between them. This CDR3 is 14 amino acids long. Per the germline V gene, CDR1 is SGHRS and CDR2 is YFSETQ. CDR3 coding DNA: TGCGCCAGCAGCAGGGACGGAAGCTCCTACGAGCAGTACTTC. It translates to CASSRDGSSYEQYF.

In its sample, this clonotype was seen a few times. The chain employs TRBV9 and TRBJ1-3, with unresolved D. This CDR3 spans 14 amino acids. Germline values: CDR1 SGDLS, CDR2 YYNGEE. The V end lost 2 bases, the J end lost 4 bases, and 10 bases lay between the germline ends. The CDR3 DNA reads as TGTGCCAGCAGCGTTAGAGGGAACGGAAACACCATATATTTT. Its translation: CASSVRGNGNTIYF.

The chain employs TRBV4-1 and TRBJ1-1, with 8 bases aligning to TRBD1. CDR1 and CDR2 from the germline V gene are MGHRA and YSYEKL. The CDR3 is made up of 15 amino acids. V dropped 4 bases and J dropped 1; count of bases not matched to a gene: 5. The CDR3 sequence: CASSRTTGGNTEAFF. Here the CDR3 DNA reads TGCGCCAGCAGCCGCACAACAGGGGGGAACACTGAAGCTTTCTTT.

V usage is TRBV28 and J usage is TRBJ2-2; TRBD1 is a possible D gene (6 bases). The CDR3 is 15 amino acids. Germline V gene data show CDR1 as MDHEN and CDR2 as SYDVKM. Trimming cost V 7 bases and J 4 bases, with 16 bases left between them. CDR3 sequence reads: CASMSLEGGTGELFF. The CDR3 DNA reads as TGTGCCAGCATGAGTCTAGAAGGGGGCACCGGGGAGCTGTTTTTT.

The chain has TRBV7-2 and TRBJ2-3; tentative D call: TRBD2 (6 bases). V shed 1 base and J shed 6 bases, with 11 bases lying between them. Germline lookup yields CDR1 SGHTA and CDR2 FQGNSA. The CDR3 has 14 amino acids. The CDR3 reads CASSLEAGADTQYF. CDR3 nucleotide sequence: TGTGCCAGCAGCTTAGAAGCGGGCGCGGATACGCAGTATTTT.

This clonotype was picked up many times. This chain uses TRBV7-8 with TRBJ1-4, with no clear D. The CDR3 is 15 residues long. Germline V lookup: CDR1 SGHVS, CDR2 FQNEAQ. Trimming removed 2 bases at V and 5 bases at J, with 12 bases between. The CDR3 nucleotides read TGTGCCAGCAGCTTAAGAGGGTCGGCAAATGAAAAACTGTTTTTT. Its translation: CASSLRGSANEKLFF.

Remarks on this clonotype: A read error may produce the germline difference seen at one junction end. The rearrangement links TRBV7-7 to TRBJ2-3, with a possible D match to TRBD2 (5 bases). The CDR3 sequence is 14 residues long. Germline V gene lookup returns CDR1 SSHAT and CDR2 FNYEAQ (reference sequence). The CDR3 protein is CASSLDGMRDTQYF. The CDR3 region has the DNA TGTGCTAGCAGCTTAGACGGGATGAGAGATACGCAGTATTTT.

The J gene is TRBJ2-2, the V gene TRBV5-1; D is possibly TRBD1 (6 bases). Looked up from germline, CDR1 is SGHRS and CDR2 is YFSETQ. V lost 0 bases to trimming and J lost 2 bases, with 8 bases between them. This CDR3 is 15 amino acids long. In nucleotides, the CDR3 is TGCGCCAGCAGCTTGGGACAGGTTAACACCGGGGAGCTGTTTTTT. Its protein is CASSLGQVNTGELFF. The full variable domain, rest sourced from reference TRBV5-1 and TRBJ2-2, is KAGVTQTPRYLIKTRGQQVTLSCSPISGHRSVSWYQQTPGQGLQFLFEYFSETQRNKGNFPGRFSGRQFSNSRSEMNVSTLELGDSALYLCASSLGQVNTGELFFGEGSRLTVL.

This clonotype appeared a few times. V gene TRBV19 combines with J gene TRBJ1-5; 8 nucleotides match TRBD1. Germline values: CDR1 LNHDA, CDR2 SQIVND (reference sequence). The CDR3 runs to 15 residues. Trimming cost V 4 bases and J 5 bases; bases outside gene matches: 7. CDR3 sequence (DNA): TGTGCCAGTAGTAAATCGGACAGGGAGGATCAGCCCCAGCATTTT. Residues: CASSKSDREDQPQHF.

To note about this clonotype: The junction differs from germline at one of its ends, possibly a read error. V gene TRBV18 combines with J gene TRBJ2-4; D remains unclear. The germline CDR1 and CDR2 sequences are KGHSH and LQKENI. The length of the CDR3 is 18 residues. CDR3 region: CDSSPLRTASVAKNIQYF. The CDR3 DNA sequence: TGTGACAGCTCACCCCTTCGGACGGCCTCCGTAGCCAAAAACATTCAGTACTTC.

This clonotype has just a few counts. The CDR3, as DNA: TGCGCCAGCAGCATGGAACCAGAATACTCAAAGACCCAGTACTTC. Translating it yields CASSMEPEYSKTQYF. The chain combines TRBV5-1 with TRBJ2-5, with unresolved D. The CDR3 runs to 15 residues. Germline V gene data show CDR1 as SGHRS and CDR2 as YFSETQ. Trimming took 4 bases from V and 6 from J, leaving 19 bases between them.

This chain links TRBV10-3 with TRBJ1-1, with TRBD1 as a possible D gene (5 bases). Germline CDR1 reads ENHRY; CDR2 reads SYGVKD. The CDR3 extends over 14 amino acids. Trimming took 0 bases from V and 3 from J, leaving 8 bases between them. The DNA for the CDR3 is TGTGCCATCAGTGAGTCCAGGGCGGACACTGAAGCTTTCTTT. Its protein product is CAISESRADTEAFF.

This clonotype was picked up a small number of times. The chain is built from TRBV5-6 and TRBJ1-2, with 7 bases fitting TRBD1. V shed 5 bases, J shed 3 bases, and the junction held 13 bases outside the gene matches. Germline CDR1 is SGHDT and CDR2 is YYEEEE. The CDR3 has 16 amino acids. CDR3 coding DNA: TGTGCCAGCAGAATGGTTTCGTCAGGGGGGCACTATGGCTACACCTTC. Translated, it gives CASRMVSSGGHYGYTF.

This clonotype has only a few counts. The chain has TRBV12-3 or TRBV12-4 and TRBJ1-5; D uncertain. Trimming pared 3 bases from V and 7 bases from J, leaving 13 bases between. This CDR3 contains 14 residues. The DNA of the CDR3 is TGTGCCAGCAGTTTTATGGGTTTGTCGCAGCCCCAGCATTTT. The encoded protein is CASSFMGLSQPQHF.

This chain joins TRBV10-2 and TRBJ2-5, with TRBD2 matching over 8 bases. Trimming took 6 bases from V and 5 from J; bases not matched to a gene: 11. This CDR3 spans 15 amino acids. Germline V gene sequence: CDR1 WSHSY, CDR2 SAAADI. CDR3 nucleotide sequence: TGCGCCAGCAGAGCGAGAGGACTAGCCGGGGAGACCCAGTACTTC. It specifies CASRARGLAGETQYF.

The chain joins TRBV20-1 to TRBJ1-1; D not certain. V lost 0 bases, J lost 2 bases, and 13 bases lay in between. CDR3 length equals 15 residues. The germline V gene has CDR1 DFQATT and CDR2 SNEGSKA (reference sequence). The CDR3 here is CSARDLRLSNTEAFF. CDR3 DNA: TGCAGTGCTAGAGACCTCAGACTTTCTAACACTGAAGCTTTCTTT.

CDR3 DNA sequence: TGTGCCAGCAGCTTAGGACAGGCTTCTTATTCACCCCTCCACTTT. It encodes CASSLGQASYSPLHF. The chain has TRBV7-9 and TRBJ1-6; TRBD1 might be the D (6 bases). V was clipped by 1 base and J by 8 bases, with 12 bases between them. This CDR3 region has 15 residues. The V gene's germline CDR1 is SEHNR and CDR2 FQNEAQ (reference sequence).

This clonotype was detected ten times or more. The V call is TRBV10-2, the J call TRBJ2-5, with 11 bases that match TRBD2. V lost 6 bases and J lost 0; bases outside the gene matches: 9. Looked up from germline, CDR1 is WSHSY and CDR2 is SAAADI. The CDR3 covers 17 residues. CDR3: CASSGGLADPYQETQYF. In DNA, the CDR3 is TGCGCCAGCAGCGGGGGACTAGCGGACCCGTACCAAGAGACCCAGTACTTC.

This clonotype was seen only a few times. This chain links TRBV12-3 or TRBV12-4 with TRBJ1-2; D is possibly TRBD1 (5 bases). The ends were cut back, 6 bases at V and 7 bases at J, with 18 bases in the middle. The CDR3 spans 14 residues. The CDR3 DNA sequence: TGTGCCAGCAGCCTATCGGGAGATAGGGGTGGCTACACCTTC. Translating gives CASSLSGDRGGYTF.

The V and J genes are TRBV18 and TRBJ1-3, with 12 bases that match TRBD1. This CDR3 spans 17 amino acids. The germline CDR1 and CDR2 sequences are KGHSH and LQKENI. Trimming took 3 bases from V and 0 from J; bases not matched to a gene: 3. CDR3 residues: CASSPTGQGASGNTIYF. The CDR3, as DNA: TGTGCCAGCTCACCTACGGGACAGGGGGCCTCTGGAAACACCATATATTTT.

This clonotype was detected only a few times. The V and J genes are TRBV7-8 and TRBJ2-3; D remains unclear. The V end lost 5 bases, the J end lost 2 bases, and 11 bases lay between the germline ends. The CDR3 has 14 residues. Germline lookup yields CDR1 SGHVS and CDR2 FQNEAQ. DNA for the CDR3: TGTGCCAGCAGCCAGAAACGGACCACAGATACGCAGTATTTT. Encoded protein: CASSQKRTTDTQYF.

This clonotype was seen repeatedly, ten times or more. The J gene is TRBJ1-1, the V gene TRBV5-1, with no clear D. The CDR3 is 13 residues long. The germline V gene encodes CDR1 SGHRS and CDR2 YFSETQ. V lost 6 bases to trimming and J lost 2 bases, with 11 bases between them. CDR3 in amino acids: CASTYNLNTEAFF. The CDR3 region has the DNA TGCGCCAGCACTTACAACCTAAACACTGAAGCTTTCTTT.

The rearrangement uses TRBV7-2 and TRBJ2-7; 9 nucleotides agree with TRBD1. The CDR3 sequence is 14 residues long. The V gene's germline CDR1 is SGHTA and CDR2 FQGNSA. The V gene end was trimmed by 5 bases and the J gene end by 10 bases; junction bases not matched to a gene: 12. The CDR3 DNA is TGTGCCAGCAGCCCACGGACAGGGGAGGGGGGACAGTACTTC. Amino acid sequence: CASSPRTGEGGQYF. Looking up the rest from reference TRBV7-2 and TRBJ2-7 gives the full variable domain: GAGVSQSPSNKVTEKGKDVELRCDPISGHTALYWYRQSLGQGLEFLIYFQGNSAPDKSGLPSDRFSAERTGGSVSTLTIQRTQQEDSAVYLCASSPRTGEGGQYFGPGTRLTVT.

The chain has TRBV11-2 and TRBJ2-4, with a possible D match to TRBD2 (5 bases). Germline V CDR1 and CDR2: SGHAT, FQNNGV. The CDR3 consists of 15 residues. The V gene lost 3 bases and the J gene lost 6 bases, with 15 bases spanning the gap. The CDR3 coding sequence is TGTGCCAGCAGCTTGGAAACTTCGGGGTCAAACATTCAGTACTTC. It encodes CASSLETSGSNIQYF.

This chain's CDR3 is CSVGQGRWAGELFF. The CDR3 DNA follows: TGCAGCGTGGGACAGGGGAGATGGGCCGGGGAGCTGTTTTTT. V and J are TRBV29-1 and TRBJ2-2; 10 bases agree with TRBD1. Germline V gene lookup returns CDR1 SQVTM and CDR2 ANQGSEA. The CDR3 has 14 residues. The V gene end was trimmed by 6 bases and the J gene end by 6 bases; junction bases not matched to a gene: 7.

This clonotype occurred many times. This rearrangement joins TRBV5-1 to TRBJ1-1; 7 bases map to TRBD1. Trimming took 3 bases from V and 5 from J; bases not matched to a gene: 7. Germline assignment: CDR1 SGHRS and CDR2 YFSETQ. The length of the CDR3 is 14 residues. As DNA, the CDR3 is TGCGCCAGCAGCTCCGGGACAGAGGGGACTGAAGCTTTCTTT. Residues: CASSSGTEGTEAFF. Full variable domain (missing parts from reference TRBV5-1 and TRBJ1-1): KAGVTQTPRYLIKTRGQQVTLSCSPISGHRSVSWYQQTPGQGLQFLFEYFSETQRNKGNFPGRFSGRQFSNSRSEMNVSTLELGDSALYLCASSSGTEGTEAFFGQGTRLTVV.